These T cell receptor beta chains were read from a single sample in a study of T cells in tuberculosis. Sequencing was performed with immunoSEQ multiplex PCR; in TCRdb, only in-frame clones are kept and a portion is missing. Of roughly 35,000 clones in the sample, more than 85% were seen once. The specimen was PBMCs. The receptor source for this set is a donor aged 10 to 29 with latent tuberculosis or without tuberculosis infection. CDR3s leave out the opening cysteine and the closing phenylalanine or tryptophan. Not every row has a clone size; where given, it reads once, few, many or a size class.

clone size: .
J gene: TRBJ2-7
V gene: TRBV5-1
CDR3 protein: ASSLYPLTGGDYEQY

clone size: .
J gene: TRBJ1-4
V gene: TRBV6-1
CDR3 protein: ASSVGRAHEKLF

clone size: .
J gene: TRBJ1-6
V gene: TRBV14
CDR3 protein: ASSPGTGGLRRSSYNSPLH

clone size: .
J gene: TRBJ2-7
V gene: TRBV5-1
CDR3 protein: ASSATGGHREQY

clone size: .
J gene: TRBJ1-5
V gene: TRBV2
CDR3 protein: ASGGDRGFNQPQH

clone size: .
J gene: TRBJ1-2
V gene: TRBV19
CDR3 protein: ASYERGFGGYT

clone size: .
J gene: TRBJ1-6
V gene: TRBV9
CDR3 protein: ASSVGDRYNSPLH

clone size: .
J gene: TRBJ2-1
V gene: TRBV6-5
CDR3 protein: ASTRFRGSYNEQF

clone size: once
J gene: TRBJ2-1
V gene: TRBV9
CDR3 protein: ASSVAGGGNEQF

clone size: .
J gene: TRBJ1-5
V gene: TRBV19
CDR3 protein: ASSLGQGEVRGQPQH

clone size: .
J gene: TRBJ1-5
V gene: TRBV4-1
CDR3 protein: ASSRGQGNQPQH

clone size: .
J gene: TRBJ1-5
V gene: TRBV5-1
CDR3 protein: ASSLAGEKPQH

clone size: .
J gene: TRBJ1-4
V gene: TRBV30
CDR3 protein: AWSPTGLRGEKLF

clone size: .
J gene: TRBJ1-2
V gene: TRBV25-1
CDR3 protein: ASSGWDSLNYGYT

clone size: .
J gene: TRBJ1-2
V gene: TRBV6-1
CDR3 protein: ASSETVNYGYT

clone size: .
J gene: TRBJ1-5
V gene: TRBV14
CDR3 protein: ASSQLTGGSNQPQH

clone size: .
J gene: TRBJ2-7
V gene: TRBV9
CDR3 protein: AILSYEQY

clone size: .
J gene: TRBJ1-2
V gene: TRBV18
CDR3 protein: ASSPLTKNYGYT